This TCR beta chain was sequenced for a study of T-cell reconstitution after alpha-beta-depleted transplantation in children. Findings and caveats of the study: In patients about two months after transplant, alpha-beta T cells reportedly arose from several hundred expanded graft clones. At the one-year point after transplant, T-cell counts and TCRbeta diversity were found to come mostly from T cells that had been newly produced. Several patients had high TCRbeta diversity at day 60; it came from surviving recipient T cells and thymic progenitors.

The J segment lost 8 bases and the V segment lost 1 base, leaving 3 bases of the junction unmatched. Per the germline V gene, CDR1 is SGHAT and CDR2 is FQNNGV. This CDR3 is 14 amino acids long. Concerning this clonotype: Its matching antigen is unknown.

TCRbeta library preparation incorporated unique molecular identifiers. TCRdb re-called the PCR reads through MiXCR, storing one row per CDR3 protein. The table shows hundreds of thousands of distinct CDR3 sequences, with around 13% occurring only once. J is TRBJ1-5 and V is TRBV11-2, with 9 nucleotides matching TRBD1. This TCR was sampled from a girl aged 2 to 10 with congenital amegakaryocytic thrombocytopenia, due to receive a stem cell transplant. This specimen consisted of PBMCs, obtained before TCRalphabeta/CD19-depleted stem cell transplant. CDR3 protein: CASSLGQGGEPQHF. CDR3 DNA sequence: TGTGCCAGCAGCTTAGGACAGGGGGGTGAGCCCCAGCATTTT. Combining the CDR3 with reference TRBV11-2 and TRBJ1-5 gives the whole variable domain EAGVAQSPRYKIIEKRQSVAFWCNPISGHATLYWYQQILGQGPKLLIQFQNNGVVDDSQLPKDRFSAERLKGVDSTLKIQPAKLEDSAVYLCASSLGQGGEPQHFGDGTRLSIL.